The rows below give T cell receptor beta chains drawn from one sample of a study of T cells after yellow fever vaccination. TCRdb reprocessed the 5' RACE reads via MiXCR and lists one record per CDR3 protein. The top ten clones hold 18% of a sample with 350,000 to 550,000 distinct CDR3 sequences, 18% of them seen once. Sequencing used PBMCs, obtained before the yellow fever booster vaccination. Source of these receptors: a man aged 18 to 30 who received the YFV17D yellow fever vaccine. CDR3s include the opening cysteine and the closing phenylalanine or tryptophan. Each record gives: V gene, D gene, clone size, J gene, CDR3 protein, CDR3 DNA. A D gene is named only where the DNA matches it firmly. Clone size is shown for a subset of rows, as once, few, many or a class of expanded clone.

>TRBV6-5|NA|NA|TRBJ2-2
CASSYSSGFTGELFF
TGTGCCAGCAGTTACTCGTCAGGGTTCACCGGGGAGCTGTTTTTT
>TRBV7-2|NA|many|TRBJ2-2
CASSLSVTGELFF
TGTGCCAGCAGCTTAAGTGTTACCGGGGAGCTGTTTTTT
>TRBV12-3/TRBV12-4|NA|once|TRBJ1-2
CASIRHGGDYGYTF
TGTGCCAGCATACGACATGGGGGAGACTATGGCTACACCTTC
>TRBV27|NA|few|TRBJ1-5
CASSTGDGRNQPQHF
TGTGCCAGCAGTACTGGGGACGGTCGCAATCAGCCCCAGCATTTT
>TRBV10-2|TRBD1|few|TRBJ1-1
CASSEVRQGAAEAFF
TGCGCCAGCAGTGAGGTTAGACAGGGCGCTGCTGAAGCTTTCTTT
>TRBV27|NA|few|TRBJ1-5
CASRLMVNQPQHF
TGTGCCAGCCGATTGATGGTAAATCAGCCCCAGCATTTT
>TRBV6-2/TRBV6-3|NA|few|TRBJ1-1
CASSYATHTEAFF
TGTGCCAGCAGTTACGCGACCCACACTGAAGCTTTCTTT
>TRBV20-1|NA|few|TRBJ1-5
CSVGAGSVQPQHF
TGCAGTGTTGGGGCGGGATCGGTTCAGCCCCAGCATTTT
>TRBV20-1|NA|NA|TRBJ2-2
CSARDHGAGELFF
TGCAGTGCTAGAGATCATGGGGCCGGGGAGCTGTTTTTT
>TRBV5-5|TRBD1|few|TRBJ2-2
CASSSGQLNTGELFF
TGTGCCAGCAGCTCGGGACAGCTTAACACCGGGGAGCTGTTTTTT
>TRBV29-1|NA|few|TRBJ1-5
CSVGRGLGQPQHF
TGCAGCGTTGGGAGGGGACTCGGTCAGCCCCAGCATTTT
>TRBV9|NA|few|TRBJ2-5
CASSVVGLQETQYF
TGTGCCAGCAGCGTAGTAGGCTTGCAAGAGACCCAGTACTTC
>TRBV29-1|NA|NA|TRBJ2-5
CSVGVTRGRESTQYF
TGCAGCGTTGGCGTGACCCGGGGGAGAGAGTCGACCCAGTACTTC
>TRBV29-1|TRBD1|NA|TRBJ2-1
CSARTGYGNEQFF
TGCAGCGCAAGGACAGGGTATGGGAATGAGCAGTTCTTC
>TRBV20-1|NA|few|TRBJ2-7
CSARRWEIYEQYF
TGCAGTGCTAGAAGGTGGGAGATCTACGAGCAGTACTTC